This is a list of T cell receptor beta chains from one sample in a study of STAT5B mutations in CD4+ large granular lymphocyte leukemia. Libraries were prepared by immunoSEQ multiplex PCR; TCRdb keeps only in-frame clonotypes and omits some of them. The top ten hold about 0.43% of the sample, which has 20,000 or so clones, over 70% seen once. Sequenced input: CD4+ T cells from blood buffy coats. The receptor set was obtained from a human donor in good health. Each CDR3 is given with its conserved first and last residue. The order of the fields is J gene, V gene, clone size, D gene, CDR3 protein, CDR3 DNA. A D gene is named only where the DNA matches it firmly. The listing skips clone size in some rows; elsewhere it reads once, few, many or a size class.

>TRBJ1-1|TRBV18|NA|TRBD1
CASSPGQGRTEAFF
TGTGCCAGCTCACCGGGACAGGGAAGGACTGAAGCTTTCTTT
>TRBJ1-4|TRBV7-2|NA|NA
CASSSKRVSANEKLFF
TGTGCCAGCAGCTCTAAGAGGGTTTCTGCTAATGAAAAACTGTTTTTT
>TRBJ1-1|TRBV7-3|few|NA
CASSLREGLAEAFF
TGTGCCAGCAGCTTAAGGGAGGGTCTGGCTGAAGCTTTCTTT
>TRBJ1-1|TRBV5-1|NA|NA
CASSLPGGGTEAFF
TGCGCCAGCAGCTTACCTGGGGGGGGGACTGAAGCTTTCTTT
>TRBJ2-1|TRBV9|NA|NA
CASSARDSYNEQFF
TGTGCCAGCAGCGCAAGGGACTCCTACAATGAGCAGTTCTTC
>TRBJ1-5|TRBV2|NA|NA
CASSEQNRWPQHF
TGTGCCAGCAGTGAACAGAACCGTTGGCCCCAGCATTTT
>TRBJ2-7|TRBV6-1|few|NA
CASTAWGTQVPEQYF
TGTGCCAGTACCGCCTGGGGGACACAAGTACCCGAGCAGTACTTC
>TRBJ2-1|TRBV7-2|NA|TRBD2
CASSSRTSGEQFF
TGTGCCAGCAGCTCCCGGACTAGCGGTGAGCAGTTCTTC
>TRBJ1-2|TRBV6-1|NA|TRBD1
CASNLGQLNYGYTF
TGTGCCAGCAACCTGGGACAGTTAAACTATGGCTACACCTTC
>TRBJ1-2|TRBV6-5|NA|NA
CASSYGIKGNYGYTF
TGTGCCAGCAGTTACGGCATAAAGGGGAACTATGGCTACACCTTC
>TRBJ2-1|TRBV5-4|NA|TRBD1
CASSLGRTGAVGNEQFF
TGTGCCAGCAGCTTGGGTCGGACAGGGGCCGTTGGCAATGAGCAGTTCTTC
>TRBJ2-4|TRBV9|once|NA
CASSVQGVKDIQYF
TGTGCCAGCAGCGTCCAGGGAGTCAAGGACATTCAGTACTTC
>TRBJ1-2|TRBV2|NA|TRBD1
CASSTDRGLGYTF
TGTGCCAGCAGCACTGACAGGGGGCTTGGCTACACCTTC
>TRBJ2-3|TRBV2|NA|NA
CASSERRGSTDTQYF
TGTGCCAGCAGTGAAAGGCGGGGAAGCACAGATACGCAGTATTTT
>TRBJ1-4|TRBV5-1|NA|NA
CASSLVGLSKLFF
TGCGCCAGCAGCTTGGTGGGGCTTTCAAAACTGTTTTTT
>TRBJ2-7|TRBV5-1|NA|NA
CASSLQMTPTPYEQYF
TGCGCCAGCAGCCTCCAGATGACCCCAACGCCCTACGAGCAGTACTTC
>TRBJ2-7|TRBV5-1|NA|TRBD2
CASSLFSRTSGSRERPYEQYF
TGCGCCAGCAGCTTGTTCTCTAGGACTAGCGGGAGTAGGGAGCGCCCCTACGAGCAGTACTTC
>TRBJ1-1|TRBV5-1|once|TRBD1
CASSLSVAGGGTEAFF
TGCGCCAGCAGCTTGTCGGTGGCAGGGGGCGGAACTGAAGCTTTCTTT
>TRBJ2-5|TRBV19|NA|NA
CASSNTGEGQETQYF
TGTGCCAGTAGTAATACCGGTGAGGGGCAAGAGACCCAGTACTTC
>TRBJ1-2|TRBV9|NA|NA
CASKRTLDDGYTF
TGTGCCAGCAAGCGCACCCTGGATGATGGCTACACCTTC
>TRBJ2-7|TRBV5-1|NA|TRBD2
CASSLYSSGPYGQYF
TGCGCCAGCAGCTTGTATTCTAGCGGACCCTACGGGCAGTACTTC
>TRBJ1-2|TRBV9|NA|NA
CASSPAGVSYGYTF
TGTGCCAGCAGCCCCGCCGGGGTTTCCTATGGCTACACCTTC
>TRBJ1-1|TRBV7-8|NA|NA
CASNGQMNTEAFF
TGTGCCAGCAACGGACAGATGAACACTGAAGCTTTCTTT